The TCR beta chain described here comes from a study of identical twins. MiXCR, run by TCRdb on the 5' RACE reads, gives a single entry per CDR3 protein. The table has about 250,000 distinct CDR3 sequences, around 8% seen once; the top ten hold around 3%. To note about this clonotype: Its antigen is not known.

The CDR3 contains 15 residues. V trimming: 0 bases; J trimming: 3 bases; junction bases outside the gene matches: 6. CDR1 is SGHDT and CDR2 is YYEEEE in the germline V gene. Study-level points and caveats: Conclusions were based on cross-sectional statistical analysis, without following the same donors. Twins shared beta out-of-frame sequences in excess, but this excess was weaker. Possibly, invariant MAIT and iNKT cells partly confounded zero-insertion analyses. Compared with unrelated sharing, twin-shared out-of-frame alpha sequences had more low-probability sequences.

This same sample was also taken into another study, of yellow fever vaccine responses in identical twins.

The sequence was obtained from a woman in her late teens or twenties in good health. The sequenced material came from CD8+ T cells sorted from blood. The chain couples TRBV5-6 to TRBJ2-7; 7 nucleotides match TRBD1. CDR3 nucleotide sequence: TGTGCCAGCAGCTTGGTTGGGACAGTGGACTACGAGCAGTACTTC. Protein sequence: CASSLVGTVDYEQYF.